The subject of this entry is one TCR beta chain. Time point specified: blood 4 weeks post-SBRT, at nephrectomy. Stated treatment: 15 Gy SBRT to primary tumor, nephrectomy 4 weeks later. Blood was sampled at baseline, 2 weeks and 4 weeks after SBRT. The data were taken from a study of radiation and T cells in renal cell carcinoma. Profiled with immunoSEQ multiplex PCR; TCRdb holds only in-frame clones, not every one. Of about 62,000 clones in the sample, about three quarters are singletons; the top ten hold roughly 6.8%. The material sequenced was blood, taken from a patient whose treatment included radiotherapy and nephrectomy. The TCR was taken from a man aged 60-69 years with renal cell carcinoma.

The CDR3 loop reads CASSPSRPPANEQFF. In DNA, the CDR3 is TGTGCCAGCAGCCCGAGTCGGCCCCCCGCCAATGAGCAGTTCTTC. The V and J genes are TRBV11-2 and TRBJ2-1; D remains unclear. V was trimmed by 5 bases and J by 6 bases, leaving 17 bases between them. The germline gives CDR1 SGHAT, CDR2 FQNNGV. This CDR3 region has 15 residues.